This T cell receptor beta chain was documented in a study of beta chain features in type 1 diabetes. This clone was picked up a small number of times. The target antigen is unknown. TCRB transcripts that were expressed got sequenced, as all of the isolated RNA had been reverse transcribed. The assay was immunoSEQ multiplex PCR, and TCRdb's table has in-frame clones only and misses some. The sample carries 150,000 to 200,000 clones, roughly 9% recorded once. Whole-study results and caveats: Type 1 diabetes patients had fewer VDJ junction insertions and more deletions. Shorter TCRB CDR3s, moderately but significantly so, marked every one of the four CD4+ subsets in Type 1 diabetes patients. Patients' naive, central memory and Treg TCRB repertoires seemed closer to one another than those of healthy donors.

V shed 1 base and J shed 0 bases, with 7 bases lying between them. Germline CDR1 is SGHTA and CDR2 is FQGNSA. The CDR3 contains 15 residues. CD45RO/CCR7/CD25/CD127/CD95/CD27 staining was used to isolate CD4+ naive, central memory, regulatory and stem cell-like memory cells by sorting. This TCR was sampled from a woman in her twenties or thirties with type 1 diabetes. Source material: central memory CD4+ T cells from blood. The chain employs TRBV7-2 and TRBJ2-1; D is possibly TRBD2 (5 bases). CDR3 protein: CASSLGLASYNEQFF. The CDR3 nucleotides read TGTGCCAGCAGCTTAGGTCTAGCCTCCTACAATGAGCAGTTCTTC. The variable domain in full, completed from reference TRBV7-2 and TRBJ2-1, reads GAGVSQSPSNKVTEKGKDVELRCDPISGHTALYWYRQSLGQGLEFLIYFQGNSAPDKSGLPSDRFSAERTGGSVSTLTIQRTQQEDSAVYLCASSLGLASYNEQFFGPGTRLTVL.